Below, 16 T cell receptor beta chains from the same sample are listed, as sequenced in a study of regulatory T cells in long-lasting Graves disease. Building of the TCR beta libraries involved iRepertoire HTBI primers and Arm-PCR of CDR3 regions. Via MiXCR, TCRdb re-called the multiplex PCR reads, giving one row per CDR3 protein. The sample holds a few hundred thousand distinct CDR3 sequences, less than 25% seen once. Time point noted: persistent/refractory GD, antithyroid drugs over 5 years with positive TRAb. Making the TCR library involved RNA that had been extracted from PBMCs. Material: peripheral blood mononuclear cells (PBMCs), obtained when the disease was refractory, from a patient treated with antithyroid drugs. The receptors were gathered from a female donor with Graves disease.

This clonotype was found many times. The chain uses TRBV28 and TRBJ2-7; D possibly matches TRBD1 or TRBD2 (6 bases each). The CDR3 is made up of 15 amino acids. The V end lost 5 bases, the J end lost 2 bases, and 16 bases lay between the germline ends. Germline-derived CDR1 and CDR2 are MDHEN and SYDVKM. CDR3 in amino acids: CASSLHGGPTYEQYF. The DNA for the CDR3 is TGTGCCAGCAGTCTCCATGGGGGGCCGACCTACGAGCAGTACTTC.

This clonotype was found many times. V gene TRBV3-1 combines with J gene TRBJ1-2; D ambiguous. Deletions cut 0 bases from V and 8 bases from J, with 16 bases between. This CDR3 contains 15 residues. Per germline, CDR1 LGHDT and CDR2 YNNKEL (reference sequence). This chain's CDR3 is CASSQDADVVLGYTF. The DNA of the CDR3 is TGTGCCAGCAGCCAAGACGCGGACGTGGTTTTGGGCTACACCTTC.

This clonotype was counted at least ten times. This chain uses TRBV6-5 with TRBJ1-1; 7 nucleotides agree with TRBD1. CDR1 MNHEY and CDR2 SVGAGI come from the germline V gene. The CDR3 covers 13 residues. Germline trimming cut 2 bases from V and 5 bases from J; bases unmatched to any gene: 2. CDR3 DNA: TGTGCCAGCAGTTACAGGGGGCCTACTGAAGCTTTCTTT. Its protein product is CASSYRGPTEAFF.

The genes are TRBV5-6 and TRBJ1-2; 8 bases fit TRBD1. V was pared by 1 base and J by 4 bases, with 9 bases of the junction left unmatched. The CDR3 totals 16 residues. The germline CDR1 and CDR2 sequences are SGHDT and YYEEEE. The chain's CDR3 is CASSLSGSQGAYGYTF. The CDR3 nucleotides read TGTGCCAGCAGCTTGTCCGGGTCCCAGGGGGCCTATGGCTACACCTTC.

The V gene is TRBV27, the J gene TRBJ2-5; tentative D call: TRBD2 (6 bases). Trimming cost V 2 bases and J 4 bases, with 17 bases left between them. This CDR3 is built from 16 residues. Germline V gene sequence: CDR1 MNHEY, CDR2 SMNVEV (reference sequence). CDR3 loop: CASSLGRGGVVETQYF. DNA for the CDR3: TGTGCCAGCAGTTTAGGGAGAGGAGGGGTGGTAGAGACCCAGTACTTC.

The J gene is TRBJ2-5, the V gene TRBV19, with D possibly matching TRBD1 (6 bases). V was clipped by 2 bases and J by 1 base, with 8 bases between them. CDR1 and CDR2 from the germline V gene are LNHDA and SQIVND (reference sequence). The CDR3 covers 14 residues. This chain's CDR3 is CASSIIGGQETQYF. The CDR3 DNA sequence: TGTGCCAGTAGTATAATAGGGGGCCAAGAGACCCAGTACTTC.

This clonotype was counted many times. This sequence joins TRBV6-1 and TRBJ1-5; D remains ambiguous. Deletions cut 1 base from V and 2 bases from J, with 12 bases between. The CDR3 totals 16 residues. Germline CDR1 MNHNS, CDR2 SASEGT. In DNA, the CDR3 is TGTGCCAGCAGTGAAGGGGGTTTCGGTGGCAATCAGCCCCAGCATTTT. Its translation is CASSEGGFGGNQPQHF.

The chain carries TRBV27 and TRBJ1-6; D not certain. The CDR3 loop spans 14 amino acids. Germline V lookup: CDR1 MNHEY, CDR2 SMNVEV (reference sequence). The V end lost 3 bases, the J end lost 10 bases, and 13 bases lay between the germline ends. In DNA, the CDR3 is TGTGCCAGCAGTTTTTGGTCAGTTGGATCACCCCTCCACTTT. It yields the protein CASSFWSVGSPLHF.

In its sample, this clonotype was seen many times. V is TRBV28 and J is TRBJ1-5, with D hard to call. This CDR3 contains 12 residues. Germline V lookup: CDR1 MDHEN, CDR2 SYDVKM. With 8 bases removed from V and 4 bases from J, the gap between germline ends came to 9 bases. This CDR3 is CASGDGNQPQHF. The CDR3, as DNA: TGTGCCAGCGGGGATGGGAATCAGCCCCAGCATTTT.

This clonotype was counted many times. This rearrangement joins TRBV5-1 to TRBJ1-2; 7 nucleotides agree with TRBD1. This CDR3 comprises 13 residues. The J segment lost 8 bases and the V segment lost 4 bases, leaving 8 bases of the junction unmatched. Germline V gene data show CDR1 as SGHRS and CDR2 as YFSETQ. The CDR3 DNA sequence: TGCGCCAGCAGCCAATTCTCAGGGGGAGGCTACACCTTC. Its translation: CASSQFSGGGYTF.

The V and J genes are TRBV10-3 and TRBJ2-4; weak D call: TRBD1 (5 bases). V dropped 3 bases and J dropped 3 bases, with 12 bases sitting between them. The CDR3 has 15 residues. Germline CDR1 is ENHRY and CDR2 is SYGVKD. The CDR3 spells CAISEGAMGKNIQYF. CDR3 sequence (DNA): TGTGCCATCAGTGAAGGGGCGATGGGCAAAAACATTCAGTACTTC.

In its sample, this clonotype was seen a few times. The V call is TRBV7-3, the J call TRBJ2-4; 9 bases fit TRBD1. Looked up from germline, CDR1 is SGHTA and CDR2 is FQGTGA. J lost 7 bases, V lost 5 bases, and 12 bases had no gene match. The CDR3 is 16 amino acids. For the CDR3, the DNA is TGTGCCAGCAGCCCCGATGGGGGGACAGGGCTGAACATTCAGTACTTC. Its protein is CASSPDGGTGLNIQYF.

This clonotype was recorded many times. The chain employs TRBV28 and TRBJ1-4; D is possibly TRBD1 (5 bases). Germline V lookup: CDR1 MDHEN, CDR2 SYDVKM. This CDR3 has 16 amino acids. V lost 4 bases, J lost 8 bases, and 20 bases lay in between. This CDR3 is CASSSYRDARNEKLFF. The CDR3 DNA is TGTGCCAGCAGTTCCTATCGGGACGCCAGAAACGAAAAACTGTTTTTT.

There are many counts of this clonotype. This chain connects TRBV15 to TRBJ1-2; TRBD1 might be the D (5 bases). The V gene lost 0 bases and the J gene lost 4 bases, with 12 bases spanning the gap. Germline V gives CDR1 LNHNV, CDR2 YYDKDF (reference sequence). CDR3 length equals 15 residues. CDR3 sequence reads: CATSRESRDGYGYTF. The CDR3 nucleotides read TGTGCCACCAGCAGAGAGTCTAGGGACGGCTATGGCTACACCTTC. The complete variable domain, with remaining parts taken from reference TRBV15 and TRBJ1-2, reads DAMVIQNPRYQVTQFGKPVTLSCSQTLNHNVMYWYQQKSSQAPKLLFHYYDKDFNNEADTPDNFQSRRPNTSFCFLDIRSPGLGDTAMYLCATSRESRDGYGYTFGSGTRLTVV.

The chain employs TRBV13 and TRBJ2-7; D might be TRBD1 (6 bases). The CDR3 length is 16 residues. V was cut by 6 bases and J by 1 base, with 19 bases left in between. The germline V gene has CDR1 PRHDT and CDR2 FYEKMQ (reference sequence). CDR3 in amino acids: CASRTPGTKISYEQYF. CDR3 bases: TGTGCCAGCAGAACTCCCGGGACAAAGATATCCTACGAGCAGTACTTC.

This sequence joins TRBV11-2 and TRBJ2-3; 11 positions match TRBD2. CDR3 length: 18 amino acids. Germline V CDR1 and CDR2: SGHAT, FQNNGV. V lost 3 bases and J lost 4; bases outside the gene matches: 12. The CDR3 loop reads CASSFWSGGLAVSDTQYF. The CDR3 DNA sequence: TGTGCCAGCAGCTTTTGGTCGGGGGGACTAGCGGTATCAGATACGCAGTATTTT.